The TCR beta chain under discussion was sequenced for a study of blood T cells in healthy people across ages. General study results and limits: Unsorted PBMCs blocked a conclusive comparison of naive and antigen-experienced cells.

The germline CDR1 and CDR2 sequences are MNHEY and SVGEGT. Trimming cost V 7 bases and J 4 bases, with 11 bases left between them. The length of the CDR3 is 13 residues. Then a second PCR, running about 6 to 11 cycles, was carried out with a sample-barcoded 5' primer and a J-beta primer mix. Carrying 12 random nucleotides, a template-switch adaptor labeled each individual cDNA molecule. Sequencing recovered at least 2.5 million CDR3-containing paired-end reads from each sample. TCRdb analysed the 5' RACE reads with MiXCR anew, one entry per CDR3 protein. The profile covers around 620,000 distinct CDR3 sequences, with 27% appearing a single time and roughly 20% taken by the ten largest. A remark on this clonotype: Its antigen is not known.

Sequencing was performed on blood. The clonotype was recovered from a woman in her 70s in good health. The chain couples TRBV6-2 or TRBV6-3 to TRBJ2-1; the D gene is possibly TRBD1 (6 bases). Here the CDR3 reads CASTLGQYNEQFF. CDR3 DNA sequence: TGTGCCAGCACCCTTGGACAGTACAATGAGCAGTTCTTC.